This T cell receptor beta chain was retrieved from a study of cytomegalovirus exposure and HLA in healthy donors. Study results and limitations: As was reported, the HLA-A and HLA-B alleles of most subjects were accurately predicted from TCR beta sequences. Analysis was carried out at a later point, and it linked a missense DCLRE1C variant to TCR beta V- and J-gene trimming.

The sample holds a few counts of this clone. Its antigen is currently unknown. This PCR relied on a set of 60 Vbeta primers and 13 Jbeta primers. Only in-frame clones appear in the TCRdb table, and some are missing; sequencing was by immunoSEQ multiplex PCR. Among 100,000 to 150,000 clones listed, approximately 80% were seen once. From germline, CDR1 is LNHDA and CDR2 SQIVND (reference sequence). The CDR3 consists of 14 residues. V was pared by 8 bases and J by 6 bases, with 9 bases of the junction left unmatched. The clonotype originates from a girl under 10 years old in good health and CMV-seronegative. This rearrangement joins TRBV19 to TRBJ1-5, with 8 nucleotides matching TRBD1. The specimen sequenced was PBMCs. DNA for the CDR3: TGTGCCAGTCAGGGGGCGTTAGGTCTTCAGCCCCAGCATTTT. This sequence encodes CASQGALGLQPQHF.